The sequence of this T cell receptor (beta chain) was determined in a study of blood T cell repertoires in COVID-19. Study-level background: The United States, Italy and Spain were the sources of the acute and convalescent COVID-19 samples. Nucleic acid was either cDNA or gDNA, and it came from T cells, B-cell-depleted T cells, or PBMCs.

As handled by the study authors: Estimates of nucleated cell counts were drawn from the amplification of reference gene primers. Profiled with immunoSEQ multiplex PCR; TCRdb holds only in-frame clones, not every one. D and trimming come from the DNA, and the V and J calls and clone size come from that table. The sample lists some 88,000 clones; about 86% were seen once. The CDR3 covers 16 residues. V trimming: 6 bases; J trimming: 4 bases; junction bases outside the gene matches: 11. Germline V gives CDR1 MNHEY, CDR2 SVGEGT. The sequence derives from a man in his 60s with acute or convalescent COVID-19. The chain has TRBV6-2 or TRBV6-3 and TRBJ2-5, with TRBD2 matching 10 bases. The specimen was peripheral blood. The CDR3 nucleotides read TGTGCCAGCAGCAGGGCTAGCGGGAGCGTTGTAGAGACCCAGTACTTC. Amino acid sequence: CASSRASGSVVETQYF.